The 25 T cell receptor beta chains listed next were all sequenced from one sample in a study of control samples from healthy donors and cancer patients. Only in-frame clones appear in the TCRdb table, and some are missing; sequencing was by immunoSEQ multiplex PCR. The repertoire holds tens of thousands of clones, about 88% seen once, with 13% to 15% in the top ten. Material: blood. The receptors were sampled from a woman in her 70s in good health.

The sample holds one count of this clone. The rearrangement uses TRBV30 and TRBJ1-5; 11 bases are shared with TRBD1. CDR1 and CDR2 from the germline V gene are GTSNPN and SVGIG (reference sequence). The CDR3 has 15 amino acids. The junction had 9 bases not matched to a gene; V was cut back by 4 bases and J by 7 bases. CDR3 in amino acids: CAWTRTGGASQPQHF. The DNA of the CDR3 is TGTGCCTGGACCCGGACAGGGGGCGCTTCCCAGCCCCAGCATTTT.

The rearrangement joins TRBV7-8 to TRBJ2-7; D perhaps matches TRBD1 (5 bases). From germline, CDR1 is SGHVS and CDR2 FQNEAQ. CDR3 length equals 15 residues. With 3 bases removed from V and 3 bases from J, the gap between germline ends came to 15 bases. The CDR3 sequence is CASSFSDSGIYEQYF. CDR3 DNA sequence: TGTGCCAGCAGCTTTTCCGACTCAGGGATCTACGAGCAGTACTTC.

Concerning this clone: A junction end diverges from the germline sequence, so it may reflect a read error. Different DNA sequences within this sample yield the same CDR3. The chain links TRBV4-3 to TRBJ2-7; 10 positions agree with TRBD1. CDR3 length: 15 amino acids. Germline V gives CDR1 LGHNA, CDR2 YSLEER. Here the CDR3 DNA reads TGCGCCAGCAGCCAAGAGGAGACAGGGGGCTACGAGCAGTATTTC. This gives the protein CASSQEETGGYEQYF.

This chain links TRBV27 with TRBJ2-1; TRBD2 aligns across 12 bases. Germline V gives CDR1 MNHEY, CDR2 SMNVEV (reference sequence). The CDR3 runs to 15 residues. V lost 5 bases to trimming and J lost 9 bases; unmatched junction nucleotides: 8. The CDR3 DNA reads as TGTGCCAGCAGTCCAAGACTAGCGGGAGAGACTGAGCAGTTCTTC. This sequence encodes CASSPRLAGETEQFF.

The rearrangement links TRBV5-1 to TRBJ2-1; D not resolved. Trimming removed 7 bases at V and 6 bases at J, with 14 bases between. The CDR3 runs to 13 residues. Germline V gene data show CDR1 as SGHRS and CDR2 as YFSETQ. The CDR3 coding sequence is TGCGCCAGCTCCCGAGGATATGGCAATGAGCAGTTCTTC. As protein: CASSRGYGNEQFF.

This clone was picked up a small number of times. The chain is built from TRBV4-3 and TRBJ2-7; 9 bases are shared with TRBD2. There are 13 residues in the CDR3. CDR1 is LGHNA and CDR2 is YSLEER in the germline V gene. V lost 3 bases, J lost 5 bases, and 2 bases stayed unmatched. CDR3 loop: CASSHLAGDEQYF. The CDR3 DNA reads TGCGCCAGCAGCCACTTAGCGGGAGACGAGCAGTACTTC.

On this clone: Other DNA sequences in this sample translate to the same CDR3. Here the CDR3 DNA reads TGCGCCAGCAGCCTCCAAGAGACCCAGTACTTC. It translates to CASSLQETQYF. J is TRBJ2-5 and V is TRBV5-1; D is unclear. The V gene's germline CDR1 is SGHRS and CDR2 YFSETQ. V lost 4 bases and J lost 1, with 2 bases in between. The CDR3 is 11 amino acids.

This chain uses TRBV5-5 with TRBJ2-2, with D unclear. Germline V gives CDR1 SGHKS, CDR2 YYEKEE (reference sequence). The CDR3 has 16 residues. V lost 0 bases and J lost 2, with 11 bases in between. CDR3 nucleotides: TGTGCCAGCAGCTTGGAGCTGACCCCAAACACCGGGGAGCTGTTTTTT. This codes for CASSLELTPNTGELFF.

This clone has only one observation. This chain connects TRBV7-9 to TRBJ2-1; the D gene is possibly TRBD1 (5 bases). This CDR3 spans 14 amino acids. Trimming cost V 0 bases and J 6 bases, with 9 bases left between them. Germline assignment: CDR1 SEHNR and CDR2 FQNEAQ (reference sequence). In DNA form, the CDR3 reads TGTGCCAGCAGCTTAGCGCCAGGGTCCAATGAGCAGTTCTTC. Residues: CASSLAPGSNEQFF.

The chain employs TRBV27 and TRBJ2-7, with D perhaps TRBD2 (5 bases). This CDR3 region has 19 residues. Germline assignment: CDR1 MNHEY and CDR2 SMNVEV (reference sequence). The germline V and J ends were trimmed by 3 bases and 4 bases, with 28 bases remaining between them. This chain's CDR3 is CASSLGSTDGLATPYEQYF. The CDR3 coding sequence is TGTGCCAGCAGTTTGGGCTCGACGGATGGGCTAGCCACACCTTACGAGCAGTACTTC.

The chain links TRBV5-4 to TRBJ2-1, with 8 bases matching TRBD2. V shed 1 base, J shed 6 bases, and the junction held 6 bases outside the gene matches. The CDR3 consists of 15 residues. Per germline, CDR1 SGHNT and CDR2 YYREEE (reference sequence). CDR3 protein: CASSLTSGRFNEQFF. In DNA, the CDR3 is TGTGCCAGCAGCTTGACTAGCGGAAGGTTCAATGAGCAGTTCTTC.

The V gene is TRBV6-6, the J gene TRBJ2-7; 9 positions agree with TRBD1. The CDR3 contains 14 residues. In germline, CDR1 is MNHNY, CDR2 SVGAGI (reference sequence). J lost 3 bases, V lost 3 bases, and 3 bases had no gene match. The CDR3, as DNA: TGTGCCAGCAGTTATAGGGGACAGGGCTACGAGCAGTACTTC. Translation gives CASSYRGQGYEQYF.

With regard to this clone: A read error may account for a junction end that differs from germline. The J gene is TRBJ1-2, the V gene TRBV19; D might be TRBD1 (6 bases). Germline lookup yields CDR1 LNHDA and CDR2 SQIVND (reference sequence). The length of the CDR3 is 13 residues. The CDR3 coding sequence is TGTGCCAGTAGTCTAGACAGGCCAAATGGCTACACCTTC. Amino acid sequence: CASSLDRPNGYTF.

The genes are TRBV13 and TRBJ2-1; TRBD2 agrees at 8 bases. The CDR3 totals 13 residues. V lost 3 bases to trimming and J lost 5 bases; unmatched junction nucleotides: 0. Germline loops: CDR1 PRHDT, CDR2 FYEKMQ (reference sequence). The CDR3 loop is CASSFGRDNEQFF. The CDR3 bases are TGTGCCAGCAGCTTCGGGAGGGACAATGAGCAGTTCTTC.

This sequence joins TRBV14 and TRBJ2-7; tentatively, D is TRBD1 (6 bases). Germline assignment: CDR1 SGHDN and CDR2 FVKESK. Trimming took 7 bases from V and 2 from J, leaving 12 bases between them. This CDR3 has 13 residues. CDR3 sequence reads: CASTQGTTYEQYF. CDR3 in DNA: TGTGCCAGCACACAGGGAACGACCTACGAGCAGTACTTC. Variable domain in full (rest from reference TRBV14 and TRBJ2-7): EAGVTQFPSHSVIEKGQTVTLRCDPISGHDNLYWYRRVMGKEIKFLLHFVKESKQDESGMPNNRFLAERTGGTYSTLKVQPAELEDSGVYFCASTQGTTYEQYFGPGTRLTVT.

This clone was seen a handful of times. The J gene is TRBJ1-1, the V gene TRBV6-2 or TRBV6-3; maybe TRBD1 (5 bases). The V end lost 5 bases, the J end lost 6 bases, and 16 bases lay between the germline ends. The CDR3 sequence is 14 residues long. Germline CDR1 reads MNHEY; CDR2 reads SVGEGT. The CDR3 here is CASSTRDVNAEAFF. The CDR3 coding sequence is TGTGCCAGCAGTACCAGGGACGTCAACGCTGAAGCTTTCTTT.

V usage is TRBV9 and J usage is TRBJ2-5; 10 bases are a match to TRBD2. V lost 0 bases and J lost 5; bases outside the gene matches: 10. The CDR3 loop spans 17 amino acids. Germline lookup yields CDR1 SGDLS and CDR2 YYNGEE. CDR3 DNA: TGTGCCAGCAGCGTAGGGAGCGGGAGGGCCGCAATCGAGACCCAGTACTTC. Its translation: CASSVGSGRAAIETQYF.

This rearrangement joins TRBV30 to TRBJ2-5; D not resolved. CDR3 length: 13 residues. The germline V gene encodes CDR1 GTSNPN and CDR2 SVGIG (reference sequence). Trimming shortened V by 0 bases and J by 2 bases, and 7 bases separated the two germline ends. CDR3 sequence (DNA): TGTGCCTGGAGTGTCGGCCAGCAAGAGACCCAGTACTTC. It encodes CAWSVGQQETQYF.

The CDR3 is CASGLAGRRGYTF. The CDR3, as DNA: TGTGCTAGTGGTTTGGCGGGGAGGCGAGGCTACACCTTC. The chain employs TRBV12-5 and TRBJ1-2; no clear D gene. The CDR3 totals 13 residues. Germline V gene lookup returns CDR1 LGHNT and CDR2 FRNRAP. V lost 1 base and J lost 8, with 11 bases in between.

CDR3 coding DNA: TGTGCCAGCAGCCTTTCAGGGACTACTAATGAAAAACTGTTTTTT. Its translation is CASSLSGTTNEKLFF. The J gene is TRBJ1-4, the V gene TRBV5-6; possibly TRBD1 for D (5 bases). The V gene's germline CDR1 is SGHDT and CDR2 YYEEEE. This CDR3 region has 15 residues. The ends were cut back, 4 bases at V and 2 bases at J, with 12 bases in the middle.

The rearrangement links TRBV5-5 to TRBJ2-7; no reliable D call. The CDR3 covers 14 residues. V shed 4 bases and J shed 3 bases, with 14 bases lying between them. In germline, CDR1 is SGHKS, CDR2 YYEKEE (reference sequence). The CDR3 DNA sequence: TGTGCCAGCAGCGAGCGAAACGCCGGCTACGAGCAGTACTTC. Translating gives CASSERNAGYEQYF.

The chain recombines TRBV5-1 with TRBJ1-3; TRBD1 is a possible D gene (6 bases). The CDR3 has 14 residues. V shed 1 base and J shed 2 bases, with 7 bases lying between them. Germline values: CDR1 SGHRS, CDR2 YFSETQ. CDR3: CASSLTGTGNTIYF. The CDR3 DNA follows: TGCGCCAGCAGCTTGACAGGGACTGGAAACACCATATATTTT. Based on the CDR3 plus reference TRBV5-1 and TRBJ1-3, the full variable domain is KAGVTQTPRYLIKTRGQQVTLSCSPISGHRSVSWYQQTPGQGLQFLFEYFSETQRNKGNFPGRFSGRQFSNSRSEMNVSTLELGDSALYLCASSLTGTGNTIYFGEGSWLTVV.

This chain connects TRBV2 to TRBJ2-7; 8 bases are a match to TRBD1. CDR1 is SNHLY, CDR2 FYNNEI, per germline. Unmatched junction bases numbered 7, after V lost 6 bases and J lost 3 bases. CDR3 length: 14 residues. The CDR3 DNA reads as TGTGCCAGCAGCGCTGACAGGGGTTTCTACGAGCAGTACTTC. Translated: CASSADRGFYEQYF.

Only one count was recorded for this clone. The chain carries TRBV6-5 and TRBJ1-4; TRBD1 aligns across 7 bases. Trimming at V came to 4 bases and at J to 3 bases, leaving 8 bases not matched to a gene. Germline V CDR1 and CDR2: MNHEY, SVGAGI. This CDR3 has 16 residues. In DNA form, the CDR3 reads TGTGCCAGCAGTTCCCGGGCAGGGGGATCTAATGAAAAACTGTTTTTT. This gives the protein CASSSRAGGSNEKLFF.

The chain uses TRBV12-3 or TRBV12-4 and TRBJ1-4, with unresolved D. Trimming stripped 8 bases from V and 8 bases from J, with 15 bases between. The CDR3 is 13 residues long. The CDR3 reads CASFRSTGEKLFF. CDR3 bases: TGTGCCAGCTTCAGGAGCACCGGGGAAAAACTGTTTTTT.